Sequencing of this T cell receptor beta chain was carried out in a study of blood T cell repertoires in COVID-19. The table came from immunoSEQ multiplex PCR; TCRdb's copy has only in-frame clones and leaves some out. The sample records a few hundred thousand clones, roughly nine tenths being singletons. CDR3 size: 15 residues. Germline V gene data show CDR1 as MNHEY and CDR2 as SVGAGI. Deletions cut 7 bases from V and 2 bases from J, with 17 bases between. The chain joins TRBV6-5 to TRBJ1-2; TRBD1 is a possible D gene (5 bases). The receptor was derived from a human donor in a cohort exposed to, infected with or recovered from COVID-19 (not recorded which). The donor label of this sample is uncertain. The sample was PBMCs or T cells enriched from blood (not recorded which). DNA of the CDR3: TGTGCCAGCAAGCCCAGAACAGGCGAGAACTATGGCTACACCTTC. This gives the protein CASKPRTGENYGYTF.